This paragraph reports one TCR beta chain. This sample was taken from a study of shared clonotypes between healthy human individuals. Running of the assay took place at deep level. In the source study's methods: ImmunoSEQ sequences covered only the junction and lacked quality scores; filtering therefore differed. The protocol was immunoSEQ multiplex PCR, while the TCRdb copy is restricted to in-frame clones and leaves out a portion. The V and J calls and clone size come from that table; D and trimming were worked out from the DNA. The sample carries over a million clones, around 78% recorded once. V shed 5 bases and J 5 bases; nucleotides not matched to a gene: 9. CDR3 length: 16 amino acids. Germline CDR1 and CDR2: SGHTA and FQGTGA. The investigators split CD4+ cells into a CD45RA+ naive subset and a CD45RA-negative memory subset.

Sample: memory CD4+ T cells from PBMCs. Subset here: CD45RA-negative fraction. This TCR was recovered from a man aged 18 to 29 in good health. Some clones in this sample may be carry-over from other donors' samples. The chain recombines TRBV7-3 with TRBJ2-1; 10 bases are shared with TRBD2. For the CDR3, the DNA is TGTGCCAGCAGCCCCTTACCACTAGCGGGGAACAATGAGCAGTTCTTC. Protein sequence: CASSPLPLAGNNEQFF.